A single sample is the source of the 17 T cell receptor beta chains below, sequenced in a study of OX40 agonist ivuxolimab in advanced cancers. Profiled with immunoSEQ multiplex PCR; TCRdb holds only in-frame clones, not every one. The table records 15,000 to 20,000 clones, approximately 84% of them present only once. Sequences were derived from CD4+ or CD8+ T cells sorted from blood, sampled in a trial of the OX40 agonist ivuxolimab. These receptors all come from an adult with an advanced solid tumor such as melanoma, head and neck, liver or kidney cancer.

The V call is TRBV20-1, the J call TRBJ1-2; no reliable D call. V was pared by 5 bases and J by 8 bases, with 9 bases between. This CDR3 is 10 amino acids long. Germline V gives CDR1 DFQATT, CDR2 SNEGSKA (reference sequence). CDR3 nucleotides: TGCAGTGCTGCCGAGGGAGGCTACACCTTC. It translates to CSAAEGGYTF.

This clone appeared once. This chain joins TRBV2 and TRBJ1-1; D unresolved. The CDR3 spans 12 residues. V was pared by 6 bases and J by 5 bases, with 10 bases between. CDR1 SNHLY and CDR2 FYNNEI come from the germline V gene. The CDR3: CASSDHGTEAFF. DNA of the CDR3: TGTGCCAGCAGCGACCATGGAACTGAAGCTTTCTTT. Drawing the rest from reference TRBV2 and TRBJ1-1, the complete variable domain is EPEVTQTPSHQVTQMGQEVILRCVPISNHLYFYWYRQILGQKVEFLVSFYNNEISEKSEIFDDQFSVERPDGSNFTLKIRSTKLEDSAMYFCASSDHGTEAFFGQGTRLTVV.

The chain employs TRBV11-2 and TRBJ2-7; no reliable D call. Germline-derived CDR1 and CDR2 are SGHAT and FQNNGV. V was shortened by 7 bases and J by 3 bases, with 13 bases between the two germline ends. This CDR3 has 13 amino acids. The CDR3 region has the DNA TGTGCCAGCACCCGAGGACCCGACTACGAGCAGTACTTC. It codes for CASTRGPDYEQYF.

The V call is TRBV9, the J call TRBJ2-7; 10 positions match TRBD1. Germline lookup yields CDR1 SGDLS and CDR2 YYNGEE. V trimming: 5 bases; J trimming: 3 bases; junction bases outside the gene matches: 2. The CDR3 runs 13 residues. The CDR3 loop reads CASSRDRGYEQYF. The CDR3, as DNA: TGTGCCAGCAGTAGGGACAGGGGCTACGAGCAGTACTTC.

J is TRBJ2-7 and V is TRBV13; 7 bases align to TRBD1. Per germline, CDR1 PRHDT and CDR2 FYEKMQ (reference sequence). This CDR3 contains 13 residues. V lost 5 bases, J lost 3 bases, and 4 bases stayed unmatched. The CDR3 reads CASSGTEFYEQYF. CDR3 DNA: TGTGCCAGCAGCGGGACAGAATTCTACGAGCAGTACTTC.

The chain links TRBV6-5 to TRBJ1-1; weak D call: TRBD1 (5 bases). V gave up 4 bases and J gave up 4 bases, with 10 bases separating them. This CDR3 contains 13 residues. Germline V lookup: CDR1 MNHEY, CDR2 SVGAGI. CDR3 nucleotides: TGTGCCAGCAGTTGGGGGGGGGTCACTGAAGCTTTCTTT. It translates to CASSWGGVTEAFF.

The J gene is TRBJ2-7, the V gene TRBV6-1; D possibly corresponds to TRBD2 (7 bases). This CDR3 has 14 residues. V was shortened by 11 bases and J by 1 base, with 18 bases between the two germline ends. CDR1 and CDR2 (germline): MNHNS, SASEGT. In DNA, the CDR3 is TGTGCCGGCGGAGGGGGGGACATATCCTACGAGCAGTACTTC. The encoded protein is CAGGGGDISYEQYF.

About this clone itself: Germline is not matched at one junction end, which may reflect a read error. The rearrangement uses TRBV15 and TRBJ2-4, with 10 nucleotides matching TRBD1. CDR1 is LNHNV and CDR2 is YYDKDF in the germline V gene (reference sequence). The CDR3 runs to 16 residues. The CDR3 DNA reads as TGTGCCACCTCTCAACGACAGGGGGCTTACAAAAACATTCAGCACTTC. It is translated as CATSQRQGAYKNIQHF.

The V and J genes are TRBV9 and TRBJ2-1; TRBD2 matches at 9 bases. Germline CDR1 reads SGDLS; CDR2 reads YYNGEE. This CDR3 has 14 residues. Trimming removed 1 base from V and 10 bases from J; junction bases left unmatched: 6. The CDR3 sequence: CASSVRAGGGEQFF. CDR3 nucleotide sequence: TGTGCCAGCAGCGTAAGAGCGGGGGGTGGAGAGCAGTTCTTC.

This clone was counted a single time. The V call is TRBV5-4, the J call TRBJ2-7; 8 positions agree with TRBD2. J gave up 5 bases and V 0 bases, and 7 bases lay outside the gene matches. Germline V gene data show CDR1 as SGHNT and CDR2 as YYREEE (reference sequence). The CDR3 runs 15 residues. CDR3 sequence (DNA): TGTGCCAGCAGCTTGGGGCCGGGGGGGCGGAACGAGCAGTACTTC. Amino acid sequence: CASSLGPGGRNEQYF.

V and J are TRBV19 and TRBJ2-5; D perhaps matches TRBD1 (6 bases). The J call may be in error: the DNA end matches TRBJ2-7 better. The CDR3 totals 14 residues. Germline assignment: CDR1 LNHDA and CDR2 SQIVND (reference sequence). The CDR3 DNA reads TGTGCCAGTAGTATTCAGGGGCGATCCTACGAGCAGTACTTC. Protein sequence: CASSIQGRSYEQYF.

The chain is built from TRBV5-1 and TRBJ1-1; tentatively, D is TRBD1 (6 bases). Germline loops: CDR1 SGHRS, CDR2 YFSETQ. V shed 8 bases and J shed 5 bases, with 19 bases lying between them. The CDR3 length is 14 residues. The CDR3 loop is CASRSEGGRTEAFF. The CDR3 DNA sequence: TGCGCCAGTAGGAGTGAGGGGGGTCGGACTGAAGCTTTCTTT.

The chain has TRBV14 and TRBJ2-7; 10 positions match TRBD1. J gave up 4 bases and V 6 bases, and 6 bases lay outside the gene matches. In germline, CDR1 is SGHDN, CDR2 FVKESK. CDR3 size: 14 residues. CDR3 coding DNA: TGTGCCAGCAGGGAGACAGGGGGCGGTTACGAGCAGTACTTC. It specifies CASRETGGGYEQYF. The full variable domain, rest sourced from reference TRBV14 and TRBJ2-7, is EAGVTQFPSHSVIEKGQTVTLRCDPISGHDNLYWYRRVMGKEIKFLLHFVKESKQDESGMPNNRFLAERTGGTYSTLKVQPAELEDSGVYFCASRETGGGYEQYFGPGTRLTVT.

The V and J genes are TRBV9 and TRBJ2-7; 7 bases fit TRBD2. The CDR3 runs to 13 residues. V gave up 3 bases and J gave up 3 bases; unmatched junction bases: 3. Germline-derived CDR1 and CDR2 are SGDLS and YYNGEE. The CDR3 spells CASSDGTNYEQYF. The CDR3 DNA is TGTGCCAGCAGCGACGGGACTAACTACGAGCAGTACTTC.

This chain links TRBV7-7 with TRBJ2-1; the match to TRBD1 covers 7 bases. The CDR3 contains 16 residues. Germline CDR1 reads SSHAT; CDR2 reads FNYEAQ (reference sequence). The V and J ends lost 4 bases and 2 bases, in that order; junction bases with no gene match: 8. The chain's CDR3 is CASSYHHRGPYNEQFF. For the CDR3, the DNA is TGTGCCAGCAGCTACCATCACAGGGGCCCCTACAATGAGCAGTTCTTC.

The rearrangement joins TRBV7-9 to TRBJ2-3; D might be TRBD2 (6 bases). Trimming pared 4 bases from V and 3 bases from J, leaving 8 bases between. The CDR3 length is 13 residues. The germline gives CDR1 SEHNR, CDR2 FQNEAQ (reference sequence). This chain's CDR3 is CASSSGGTDTQYF. The CDR3 DNA reads as TGTGCCAGCAGCTCTGGAGGGACAGATACGCAGTATTTT. The full variable domain, its missing parts supplied by reference TRBV7-9 and TRBJ2-3, is DTGVSQNPRHKITKRGQNVTFRCDPISEHNRLYWYRQTLGQGPEFLTYFQNEAQLEKSRLLSDRFSAERPKGSFSTLEIQRTEQGDSAMYLCASSSGGTDTQYFGPGTRLTVL.

Here the CDR3 reads CSATNYGYTF. CDR3 bases: TGCAGTGCTACTAACTATGGCTACACCTTC. The chain carries TRBV20-1 and TRBJ1-2; unclear D gene. The germline V gene encodes CDR1 DFQATT and CDR2 SNEGSKA (reference sequence). The V end was cut by 4 bases, the J end by 0 bases, with 0 bases between. This CDR3 comprises 10 residues.